This T cell receptor (beta chain) is from a study of memory CD4+ T cells and cytomegalovirus serostatus. Regarding the study as a whole: The CMV-associated TCR signature appears largely within the CD4+ memory repertoire. Median bootstrapped AUC for CMV status was about 0.96 originally, around 0.91 US-trained.

Worth noting for this clone: Its antigen remains unidentified.

The sort gate was single viable CD3+CD4+CD8-CD45RO+ cells for memory CD4+ T cells. The CDR3 has 13 residues. The V and J ends lost 7 bases and 2 bases respectively, with 12 bases between them. Germline V gene lookup returns CDR1 SNHLY and CDR2 FYNNEI. Authors' analysis steps: Out-of-frame sequences were removed, leaving 2,000,000 or so distinct TCRbeta sequences. Assay: immunoSEQ multiplex PCR; the TCRdb copy retains only in-frame clones and omits some. That table furnishes V, J and clone size, whereas the DNA furnished D and trimming. The sample holds 85,000 to 100,000 clones, about four fifths seen once.

Sequences were obtained from memory CD4+ T cells from blood. The TCR was taken from an adult in good health and CMV-seropositive. V usage is TRBV2 and J usage is TRBJ2-7; possible D gene TRBD1, 6 bases. CDR3 loop: CASKPGATYEQYF. The CDR3 nucleotides read TGTGCCAGCAAGCCAGGGGCAACCTACGAGCAGTACTTC.